This TCR beta chain was sequenced during a study of T cell repertoires in ileal Crohn's disease. Across the whole study: Thiopurines (around 10) or anti-TNF agents (18) were given postoperatively to about half.

General observations from the study: Active smokers at surgery had more clonal expansions than non-smokers.

Between the trimmed V and J ends, which lost 7 bases and 3 bases, there was a span of 7 bases. Germline V gene sequence: CDR1 SQVTM, CDR2 ANQGSEA. This CDR3 has 11 residues. Data came from immunoSEQ multiplex PCR; TCRdb stores just in-frame clones and leaves some out. The table lists about 5,800 clones, 95% of them singletons. Points on this clone: Its specificity is unknown.

The chain combines TRBV29-1 with TRBJ1-3; a weak D match, TRBD1 (5 bases). The clonotype comes from an adult with Crohn's disease. Sequenced sample: ileal tissue. CDR3 protein: CSGDSGNTIYF. The CDR3 coding sequence is TGCAGCGGAGACAGTGGAAACACCATATATTTT.